The rows below give T cell receptor beta chains drawn from one sample of a study of blood T cell repertoires in COVID-19. Libraries were prepared by immunoSEQ multiplex PCR; TCRdb keeps only in-frame clonotypes and omits some of them. Here the sample spans about 170,000 clones, about 80% being singletons. Sequenced material: peripheral blood. The receptors were gathered from a man aged 65 to 79 with active or convalescent COVID-19. The CDR3 runs from the conserved cysteine through the conserved F or W. Each record gives: D gene, J gene, clone size, V gene, CDR3 protein, CDR3 DNA. D genes are given only for firm matches. Some rows have no size entry. The others give once, few or many, or a class for an expanded clone.

D: .; J: TRBJ2-1; size: .; V: TRBV12-3/TRBV12-4; CDR3: CASSLARIDEQFF; DNA: TGTGCCAGCAGTTTAGCGAGGATCGATGAGCAGTTCTTC
D: TRBD1; J: TRBJ1-1; size: .; V: TRBV6-2/TRBV6-3; CDR3: CASSYGSHRGHTEAFF; DNA: TGTGCCAGCAGTTACGGGAGCCACAGGGGACACACTGAAGCTTTCTTT
D: .; J: TRBJ1-6; size: .; V: TRBV28; CDR3: CASITPGRGLGSPLHF; DNA: TGTGCCAGCATCACCCCAGGGCGGGGGCTGGGTTCACCCCTCCACTTT
D: .; J: TRBJ1-1; size: .; V: TRBV4-3; CDR3: CASSHPDRAGTEAFF; DNA: TGCGCCAGCAGCCACCCAGACCGAGCAGGGACTGAAGCTTTCTTT
D: TRBD1; J: TRBJ1-4; size: .; V: TRBV5-6; CDR3: CASTRDREVKLFF; DNA: TGTGCCAGCACCCGCGACAGGGAGGTGAAACTGTTTTTT
D: .; J: TRBJ1-4; size: .; V: TRBV7-2; CDR3: CASSLLQGDEKLFF; DNA: TGTGCCAGCAGCTTGTTACAGGGAGATGAAAAACTGTTTTTT
D: TRBD2; J: TRBJ2-7; size: .; V: TRBV7-2; CDR3: CASSLEASGRREQYF; DNA: TGTGCCAGCAGCTTAGAGGCTAGCGGGAGGCGCGAGCAGTACTTC
D: .; J: TRBJ1-1; size: .; V: TRBV5-1; CDR3: CASSLGAGAAEAFF; DNA: TGCGCCAGCAGCTTGGGGGCAGGGGCGGCTGAAGCTTTCTTT
D: .; J: TRBJ1-1; size: few; V: TRBV7-9; CDR3: CASSSQVNTEAFF; DNA: TGTGCCAGCAGCTCACAGGTGAACACTGAAGCTTTCTTT
D: TRBD2; J: TRBJ2-1; size: .; V: TRBV5-4; CDR3: CASSTPTSGGANEQFF; DNA: TGTGCCAGCAGCACACCGACTAGCGGGGGGGCCAATGAGCAGTTCTTC
D: .; J: TRBJ2-1; size: .; V: TRBV9; CDR3: CASSVGRGTYNEQFF; DNA: TGTGCCAGCAGCGTAGGGCGGGGAACCTACAATGAGCAGTTCTTC
D: .; J: TRBJ1-5; size: few; V: TRBV4-3; CDR3: CASSQEPGQGQPQHF; DNA: TGCGCCAGCAGCCAAGAACCGGGGCAGGGGCAGCCCCAGCATTTT
D: TRBD1; J: TRBJ2-5; size: .; V: TRBV3-1/TRBV3-2; CDR3: CASSRDREETQYF; DNA: TGTGCCAGCAGCCGGGACAGGGAAGAGACCCAGTACTTC
D: TRBD1; J: TRBJ2-5; size: .; V: TRBV9; CDR3: CASSATGQGRETQYF; DNA: TGTGCCAGCAGCGCCACGGGACAGGGCAGGGAGACCCAGTACTTC
D: .; J: TRBJ1-1; size: .; V: TRBV4-3; CDR3: CASSQDPVSGEAFF; DNA: TGCGCCAGCAGCCAAGATCCTGTGAGTGGTGAAGCTTTCTTT
D: .; J: TRBJ1-2; size: .; V: TRBV6-5; CDR3: CASSYRGNEDGYTF; DNA: TGTGCCAGCAGTTACCGTGGCAATGAGGATGGCTACACCTTC
D: TRBD2; J: TRBJ2-7; size: .; V: TRBV4-3; CDR3: CASSQDPSGSSYEQYF; DNA: TGCGCCAGCAGCCAAGACCCCAGCGGGAGTTCCTACGAGCAGTACTTC
D: TRBD1; J: TRBJ2-7; size: .; V: TRBV15; CDR3: CATSRDQGVSEQYF; DNA: TGTGCCACCAGCAGAGATCAGGGGGTTAGCGAGCAGTACTTC
D: TRBD1; J: TRBJ2-7; size: .; V: TRBV6-1; CDR3: CASSEAGQRAYEQYF; DNA: TGTGCCAGCAGTGAAGCGGGACAGAGAGCCTACGAGCAGTACTTC
D: TRBD1; J: TRBJ2-2; size: .; V: TRBV7-2; CDR3: CASSPPGQGKAGELFF; DNA: TGTGCCAGCAGCCCACCGGGACAGGGCAAGGCCGGGGAGCTGTTTTTT
D: .; J: TRBJ1-3; size: .; V: TRBV29-1; CDR3: CSVEPISGNTIYF; DNA: TGCAGCGTTGAACCCATCTCTGGAAACACCATATATTTT
D: .; J: TRBJ1-2; size: .; V: TRBV2; CDR3: CASSEGLLANYGYTF; DNA: TGTGCCAGCAGTGAAGGATTATTAGCTAACTATGGCTACACCTTC
D: TRBD1; J: TRBJ2-7; size: .; V: TRBV27; CDR3: CASSALLDRGYEQYF; DNA: TGTGCCAGCAGTGCCCTTCTGGACAGGGGGTACGAGCAGTACTTC
D: TRBD1; J: TRBJ1-1; size: .; V: TRBV11-2; CDR3: CASGDRGFEAFF; DNA: TGTGCCAGCGGGGACAGGGGGTTTGAAGCTTTCTTT
D: .; J: TRBJ2-7; size: .; V: TRBV3-1/TRBV3-2; CDR3: CASRPTGPGYEQYF; DNA: TGTGCCAGCAGACCTACAGGGCCCGGGTACGAGCAGTACTTC
D: TRBD2; J: TRBJ2-5; size: few; V: TRBV27; CDR3: CASSLIPGLAEETQYF; DNA: TGTGCCAGCAGTTTAATTCCGGGACTAGCGGAAGAGACCCAGTACTTC
D: .; J: TRBJ1-5; size: .; V: TRBV7-8; CDR3: CASSLRTRGSKNQPQHF; DNA: TGTGCCAGCAGCTTAAGAACCAGGGGTTCAAAAAATCAGCCCCAGCATTTT
D: .; J: TRBJ1-2; size: .; V: TRBV5-1; CDR3: CASSLGGTNYGYTF; DNA: TGCGCCAGCAGCTTAGGAGGTACTAACTATGGCTACACCTTC
D: .; J: TRBJ1-5; size: .; V: TRBV6-2/TRBV6-3; CDR3: CASSSPGPSGVNQPQHF; DNA: TGTGCCAGCAGTTCACCTGGACCCTCGGGGGTAAATCAGCCCCAGCATTTT
D: .; J: TRBJ2-3; size: .; V: TRBV2; CDR3: CASSRDRLTSTDTQYF; DNA: TGTGCCAGCAGTCGTGACAGGCTGACTAGCACAGATACGCAGTATTTT
D: .; J: TRBJ1-1; size: .; V: TRBV12-5; CDR3: CASGSGGPWGTEAFF; DNA: TGTGCTAGTGGTTCGGGGGGCCCTTGGGGAACTGAAGCTTTCTTT
D: TRBD1; J: TRBJ2-5; size: .; V: TRBV29-1; CDR3: CSVKNYRGRETQYF; DNA: TGCAGCGTTAAGAACTACAGGGGGCGAGAGACCCAGTACTTC
D: TRBD2; J: TRBJ2-1; size: .; V: TRBV5-1; CDR3: CASSLTLAGGPNEQFF; DNA: TGCGCCAGCAGCTTGACGTTAGCGGGAGGGCCCAATGAGCAGTTCTTC
D: .; J: TRBJ1-5; size: .; V: TRBV15; CDR3: CATSRDRQGTQPQHF; DNA: TGTGCCACCAGCAGAGATCGGCAGGGAACTCAGCCCCAGCATTTT
D: .; J: TRBJ2-1; size: .; V: TRBV5-8; CDR3: CASSWQGSSYNEQFF; DNA: TGTGCCAGCAGCTGGCAGGGAAGCTCCTACAATGAGCAGTTCTTC
D: .; J: TRBJ1-5; size: .; V: TRBV4-3; CDR3: CASSQDRDIDQPQHF; DNA: TGCGCCAGCAGCCAAGACCGGGACATAGATCAGCCCCAGCATTTT
D: TRBD1; J: TRBJ1-5; size: .; V: TRBV28; CDR3: CASSSGTGVSLPQHF; DNA: TGTGCCAGCAGCTCCGGGACAGGGGTCTCTTTGCCCCAGCATTTT
D: .; J: TRBJ1-2; size: few; V: TRBV7-9; CDR3: CASSLQGPGLGYTF; DNA: TGTGCCAGCAGCTTACAGGGCCCAGGGCTTGGCTACACCTTC
D: TRBD2; J: TRBJ2-2; size: .; V: TRBV28; CDR3: CASRTTGGTGELFF; DNA: TGTGCCAGCAGAACAACCGGGGGGACCGGGGAGCTGTTTTTT
D: TRBD1; J: TRBJ1-1; size: .; V: TRBV5-1; CDR3: CASNPSGTGSAMNTEAFF; DNA: TGCGCCAGCAACCCTTCCGGGACAGGGAGTGCGATGAACACTGAAGCTTTCTTT
D: TRBD1; J: TRBJ1-4; size: .; V: TRBV27; CDR3: CASSFQGTGEKLFF; DNA: TGTGCCAGCAGTTTCCAAGGGACAGGCGAAAAACTGTTTTTT
D: .; J: TRBJ1-5; size: few; V: TRBV6-5; CDR3: CASSYGGSGVPQHF; DNA: TGTGCCAGCAGTTACGGGGGCAGCGGAGTACCCCAGCATTTT
D: TRBD1; J: TRBJ1-2; size: few; V: TRBV3-1/TRBV3-2; CDR3: CASSRGTGRNYGYTF; DNA: TGTGCCAGCAGCCGGGGGACAGGGCGTAACTATGGCTACACCTTC
D: TRBD1; J: TRBJ2-2; size: once; V: TRBV5-1; CDR3: CASSLQGTTGELFF; DNA: TGCGCCAGCAGCTTACAGGGGACCACCGGGGAGCTGTTTTTT
D: TRBD2; J: TRBJ2-5; size: .; V: TRBV12-3/TRBV12-4; CDR3: CASSFREGTQYF; DNA: TGTGCCAGCAGTTTTAGGGAGGGGACCCAGTACTTC
D: TRBD2; J: TRBJ2-2; size: .; V: TRBV9; CDR3: CASSRPEGRGDTGELFF; DNA: TGTGCCAGCAGCCGCCCGGAGGGGCGGGGGGATACCGGGGAGCTGTTTTTT
D: .; J: TRBJ2-7; size: .; V: TRBV6-2/TRBV6-3; CDR3: CASSYLRQISEQYF; DNA: TGTGCCAGCAGTTACTTGAGACAGATCAGCGAGCAGTACTTC
D: .; J: TRBJ1-1; size: .; V: TRBV27; CDR3: CASSLFRGWTEAFF; DNA: TGTGCCAGCAGTTTGTTCAGGGGCTGGACTGAAGCTTTCTTT
D: .; J: TRBJ2-7; size: .; V: TRBV2; CDR3: CASSAGPGTYEQYF; DNA: TGTGCCAGCAGTGCCGGACCGGGGACCTACGAGCAGTACTTC
D: .; J: TRBJ1-5; size: .; V: TRBV30; CDR3: CAWSAPNQPQHF; DNA: TGTGCCTGGAGTGCCCCGAATCAGCCCCAGCATTTT